A selection of T cell receptor beta chains follows, all from one sample in a study of metastatic and nonmetastatic thyroid tumors. TCRdb reprocessed the PCR reads using MiXCR. The data hold about 9,500 clones, with about 30% observed a single time. Sequences were obtained from tumor tissue. These TCRs come from a female donor with papillary thyroid cancer or a benign thyroid nodule (not recorded which). Some clones in this sample may be carry-over from other donors' samples. The CDR3 runs from the conserved cysteine through the conserved F or W. The D gene is left open where the match is weak. Clone size is not always given. Where it is, it says once, few, many or a class for expanded clones.

abundance,j_gene,d_gene,v_gene,CDR3aa,CDR3nt
.,TRBJ1-2,.,TRBV5-5,CASSLYWGVSNYGYTF,TGTGCCAGCAGCTTGTATTGGGGGGTCTCTAACTATGGCTACACCTTT
many,TRBJ2-1,TRBD2,TRBV18,CASSQGLAGVSGYNEQFF,TGTGCCAGCTCACAGGGACTAGCGGGAGTTTCGGGCTACAATGAGCAGTTCTTC
few,TRBJ2-7,.,TRBV7-9,CASSLADYEQYF,TGTGCCAGCAGCTTGGCCGACTACGAGCAGTACTTC
many,TRBJ2-3,TRBD2,TRBV20-1,CSAGTSGRGTDTQYF,TGCAGTGCTGGAACTAGCGGGAGGGGAACAGATACGCAGTATTTT
few,TRBJ2-1,TRBD2,TRBV27,CASSLPLRLAGTHNEQFF,TGTGCCAGCAGTTTACCCCTACGGCTAGCGGGGACTCACAATGAGCAGTTCTTC
medium-sized,TRBJ2-5,.,TRBV28,CASSWRIGTQYF,TGTGCCAGCAGTTGGCGGATCGGGACCCAGTACTTC
.,TRBJ2-1,TRBD2,TRBV4-1,CASSRSGLAGGNEQFF,TGCGCCAGCAGCCGGTCGGGACTAGCGGGGGGTAATGAGCAGTTCTTC
.,TRBJ2-7,.,TRBV6-1,CASSVRDQAYEQYF,TGTGCCAGCAGTGTCCGGGACCAAGCCTACGAGCAGTACTTC
once,TRBJ2-1,TRBD2,TRBV3-1,CASIELAGRNEQFF,TGTGCCAGCATCGAACTAGCGGGACGTAATGAGCAGTTCTTC
.,TRBJ1-4,.,TRBV6-1,CASKNDRQSNEKLFF,TGTGCCAGCAAAAACGACAGGCAGTCTAATGAAAAACTGTTTTTT
.,TRBJ1-5,.,TRBV28,CATTGREHPRHF,TGTGCCACCACAGGGCGGGAACACCCCCGGCATTTT
few,TRBJ2-1,.,TRBV15,CATSSPSQGSYNEQFF,TGTGCCACCAGCAGCCCGTCCCAAGGATCCTACAATGAGCAGTTCTTC
few,TRBJ2-5,.,TRBV19,CASSKREGRETQYF,TGTGCCAGTAGTAAGCGTGAGGGCCGTGAGACCCAGTACTTC
.,TRBJ2-1,.,TRBV4-1,CASSQAGRTQNNEQFF,TGCGCCAGCAGCCAAGCGGGTAGGACCCAAAACAATGAGCAGTTCTTC
few,TRBJ2-3,TRBD2,TRBV24-1,CATSDISGRSTDTQYF,TGTGCCACCAGTGATATTAGCGGGAGAAGTACAGATACGCAGTATTTT
.,TRBJ1-6,.,TRBV5-5,CASSSSIANYNSPLHF,TGTGCCAGCAGCTCAAGTATTGCGAACTATAATTCACCCCTCCACTTT
.,TRBJ1-5,.,TRBV6-1,CASSEGGRGWGHPQHF,TGTGCCAGCAGTGAAGGTGGCAGGGGATGGGGGCATCCCCAGCATTTT
many,TRBJ2-5,TRBD1,TRBV5-6,CASSTDRGGETQYF,TGTGCCAGCAGTACCGACAGGGGAGGAGAGACCCAGTACTTC
many,TRBJ2-7,TRBD2,TRBV11-1,CASSGSLSASGRGNGQYF,TGTGCCAGCAGCGGAAGCTTGTCGGCTAGCGGGAGGGGAAACGGGCAGTACTTC
medium-sized,TRBJ1-1,.,TRBV5-1,CASSLVQGMNTEAFF,TGCGCCAGCAGCTTGGTCCAGGGTATGAACACTGAAGCTTTCTTT
.,TRBJ1-5,.,TRBV5-6,CASSLGGKGRGGYQPQHF,TGTGCCAGCAGCTTGGGGGGAAAGGGCAGGGGCGGGTATCAGCCCCAGCATTTT
.,TRBJ2-1,TRBD1,TRBV3-1,CASSPNRGTYNEQFF,TGTGCCAGCAGTCCGAACAGGGGTACGTACAATGAGCAGTTCTTC
.,TRBJ2-3,.,TRBV6-1,CASSAQWAPTDTEYF,TGTGCCAGCAGTGCACAGTGGGCCCCCACAGATACGGAGTATTTT
medium-sized,TRBJ1-5,.,TRBV4-3,CASSQGGGQPQHF,TGCGCCAGCAGCCAAGGGGGCGGTCAGCCCCAGCATTTT
medium-sized,TRBJ1-1,TRBD1,TRBV3-1,CASFQQGGTEAFF,TGTGCCAGCTTCCAACAGGGGGGCACTGAAGCTTTCTTT
few,TRBJ2-7,.,TRBV28,CASSPQRGKQYF,TGTGCCAGCAGTCCCCAGAGAGGCAAGCAGTACTTC
hyperexpanded,TRBJ2-3,TRBD2,TRBV6-1,CASSETWLAGDTQYF,TGTGCCAGCAGTGAAACGTGGCTAGCGGGAGATACGCAGTATTTT
.,TRBJ1-6,.,TRBV20-1,CSAREGRDYSPLHF,TGCAGTGCTAGAGAGGGCAGGGATTATTCACCCCTCCACTTT
few,TRBJ1-2,.,TRBV28,CASSLGPVGVTYGCTF,TGTGCCAGCAGTTTGGGACCTGTGGGGGTAACCTATGGCTGCACCTTC
many,TRBJ2-3,.,TRBV5-4,CASSLVSTSTDTQYF,TGTGCCAGCAGCTTGGTGTCAACTAGCACAGATACGCAGTATTTT
once,TRBJ2-7,TRBD1,TRBV4-2,CASSQDWQGEIEDEQYF,TGTGCCAGCAGCCAAGATTGGCAGGGGGAAATAGAGGACGAGCAGTACTTC
few,TRBJ1-5,TRBD1,TRBV6-6,CASSLQGCASNQPQHF,TGTGCCAGCAGCTTACAGGGGTGCGCTAGCAATCAGCCCCAGCACTTT
many,TRBJ2-7,.,TRBV13,CASSPRSGYEQYF,TGTGCCAGCAGCCCCCGCAGCGGATACGAGCAGTACTTC
.,TRBJ1-2,.,TRBV11-2,CASSRLRGGQELLDGYTF,TGTGCCAGCAGCCGCCTTAGAGGGGGGCAGGAATTATTGGATGGCTACACCTTC
medium-sized,TRBJ2-2,.,TRBV12-3/TRBV12-4,CASRSSGTGELFF,TGTGCCAGCAGGTCCTCGGGCACCGGGGAGCTGTTTTTT
few,TRBJ1-1,.,TRBV2,CASSAFGANTEAFF,TGTGCCAGCAGTGCTTTTGGGGCGAACACTGAAGCTTTCTTT
.,TRBJ1-1,.,TRBV7-2,CASSLAIGERLNTEAFF,TGTGCCAGCAGCTTAGCAATAGGGGAGAGATTGAACACTGAAGCTTTCTTT
.,TRBJ2-6,.,TRBV19,CASSIAGRYSGANVLTF,TGTGCCAGTAGTATAGCCGGCCGGTACTCTGGGGCCAACGTCCTGACTTTC
many,TRBJ2-1,.,TRBV4-1,CASSQVLGNEQFF,TGCGCCAGCAGCCAAGTATTGGGAAATGAGCAGTTCTTC
few,TRBJ1-4,.,TRBV12-3/TRBV12-4,CASRTDAVNEELFF,TGTGCCAGCAGAACTGACGCGGTTAATGAAGAACTGTTTTTT
many,TRBJ2-2,TRBD2,TRBV19,CASSRTSGGELNTGELFF,TGTGCCAGTAGCCGGACTAGCGGGGGAGAACTGAACACCGGGGAGCTGTTTTTT
many,TRBJ2-4,.,TRBV19,CASSIGNRGSIQYF,TGTGCCAGTAGTATCGGCAATAGGGGTTCCATTCAGTACTTC
medium-sized,TRBJ2-5,TRBD1,TRBV3-1,CASSQVDRQETQYF,TGTGCCAGCAGCCAAGTGGACAGGCAAGAGACCCAGTACTTC
few,TRBJ2-2,.,TRBV19,CASSYSGNTGELFF,TGTGCCAGTAGCTACAGTGGAAACACCGGGGAGCTGTTTTTT
many,TRBJ1-2,TRBD1,TRBV19,CASKEGAQHYGYTF,TGTGCCAGTAAAGAGGGGGCTCAGCACTATGGCTACACCTTC
.,TRBJ1-5,.,TRBV7-8,CASIPFGTLGIQPQHF,TGTGCCAGCATCCCTTTCGGGACATTGGGCATTCAGCCCCAGCATTTT
many,TRBJ2-7,.,TRBV18,CASSPHRFRAIYEQYF,TGTGCCAGCTCACCCCACCGTTTCAGGGCGATCTACGAGCAGTACTTC
medium-sized,TRBJ2-1,TRBD1,TRBV4-2,CASSRRATGTVGGDEQFF,TGTGCCAGCAGCCGCCGGGCGACCGGGACAGTTGGGGGTGATGAGCAGTTCTTC
medium-sized,TRBJ1-5,TRBD1,TRBV6-2/TRBV6-3,CASRPGQAQSRNQPQHF,TGTGCCAGCAGGCCGGGACAGGCCCAATCCCGCAATCAGCCCCAGCATTTT
.,TRBJ2-3,TRBD2,TRBV7-6,CASSPSSGSMGTDTQYF,TGTGCCAGCAGCCCCTCTAGCGGGAGTATGGGCACGGATACGCAGTATTTT
.,TRBJ2-7,.,TRBV11-2,CASSLGLGGGTSYEQYF,TGTGCCAGCAGCTTAGGGTTGGGGGGTGGAACCTCCTACGAGCAGTACTTC
.,TRBJ2-2,.,TRBV6-1,CASIIAGIGFAGELFF,TGTGCCAGCATAATAGCCGGGATAGGGTTCGCCGGGGAGCTGTTTTTT
medium-sized,TRBJ2-7,.,TRBV28,CASSSPRRGSYEQYF,TGTGCCAGCAGCTCCCCTCGCAGGGGCTCCTACGAGCAGTACTTC
.,TRBJ2-5,TRBD2,TRBV11-2,CASSLDPSGSWETQYF,TGTGCCAGCAGCTTAGATCCTAGCGGGAGCTGGGAGACCCAGTACTTC
.,TRBJ1-1,TRBD1,TRBV30,CAWSLLDPGQEMNNEAFF,TGTGCCTGGAGTCTGCTAGATCCGGGACAGGAAATGAACAATGAAGCTTTCTTT
few,TRBJ2-5,.,TRBV2,CASSEGGGVETQYF,TGTGCCAGCAGTGAAGGGGGCGGTGTAGAGACCCAGTACTTC
.,TRBJ1-1,TRBD1,TRBV9,CASSDRQGPTEAFF,TGTGCCAGCAGCGATAGACAGGGACCCACTGAAGCTTTCTTT